These 5 T cell receptor beta chains originate from one sample sequenced in a study of post-analysis software for immune sequencing data. Study-level findings and limits: Controls had lower frequencies than patients of a handful of TRBV segments, which included TRBV5-6, TRBV5-1 and TRBV20-1.

Unique molecular identifiers had been added to the TCR beta cDNA libraries. TCRdb processed the PCR reads anew with MiXCR; each CDR3 protein has one entry. This table holds about 770,000 distinct CDR3 sequences, 40% to 55% found once. The antigens for these receptors are not known. The specimen was blood. Source of these receptors: a girl aged 10 to 17 with multiple sclerosis.

This clonotype was counted between two and nine times. This sequence joins TRBV2 and TRBJ2-1, with 8 bases identical to TRBD2. The CDR3 contains 14 residues. Germline-derived CDR1 and CDR2 are SNHLY and FYNNEI. Losses at the gene ends were 4 bases for V and 3 bases for J; bases not matched to a gene: 2. CDR3 coding DNA: TGTGCCAGCAGTGGGACTAGCCTCTACAATGAGCAGTTCTTC. Amino acid sequence: CASSGTSLYNEQFF. The whole variable domain, remainder taken from reference TRBV2 and TRBJ2-1, is EPEVTQTPSHQVTQMGQEVILRCVPISNHLYFYWYRQILGQKVEFLVSFYNNEISEKSEIFDDQFSVERPDGSNFTLKIRSTKLEDSAMYFCASSGTSLYNEQFFGPGTRLTVL.

This clonotype occurred a few times. This chain connects TRBV7-2 to TRBJ2-1; TRBD1 matches at 7 bases. J was trimmed by 0 bases and V by 1 base; bases with no gene match: 12. The CDR3 extends over 19 amino acids. CDR1 is SGHTA and CDR2 is FQGNSA in the germline V gene. The CDR3 sequence is CASSLEHRGRYSSYNEQFF. CDR3 coding DNA: TGTGCCAGCAGCTTAGAACACAGGGGAAGATACAGCTCCTACAATGAGCAGTTCTTC.

V and J are TRBV24-1 and TRBJ1-2; D is unclear. The CDR3 loop spans 13 amino acids. Germline CDR1 and CDR2: KGHDR and SFDVKD. The V end lost 0 bases, the J end lost 0 bases, and 1 base lay between the germline ends. The CDR3 region has the DNA TGTGCCACCAGTGATTTGACTAACTATGGCTACACCTTC. This translates into CATSDLTNYGYTF.

The chain carries TRBV29-1 and TRBJ2-4, with D unclear. The J call is doubtful: the DNA matches TRBJ2-7 better. Germline V gene data show CDR1 as SQVTM and CDR2 as ANQGSEA. The CDR3 has 12 amino acids. CDR3 nucleotide sequence: TGCAGCGTTGGGATGGGTGACGGCGAGCAGTACTTC. Translation gives CSVGMGDGEQYF.

The chain joins TRBV3-1 to TRBJ2-1; 9 bases match TRBD2. Looked up from germline, CDR1 is LGHDT and CDR2 is YNNKEL (reference sequence). The V and J ends lost 1 base and 2 bases, in that order; junction bases with no gene match: 3. This CDR3 region has 16 residues. The CDR3: CASSQGGLAAYNEQFF. The CDR3 DNA follows: TGTGCCAGCAGCCAAGGGGGACTAGCTGCCTACAATGAGCAGTTCTTC.